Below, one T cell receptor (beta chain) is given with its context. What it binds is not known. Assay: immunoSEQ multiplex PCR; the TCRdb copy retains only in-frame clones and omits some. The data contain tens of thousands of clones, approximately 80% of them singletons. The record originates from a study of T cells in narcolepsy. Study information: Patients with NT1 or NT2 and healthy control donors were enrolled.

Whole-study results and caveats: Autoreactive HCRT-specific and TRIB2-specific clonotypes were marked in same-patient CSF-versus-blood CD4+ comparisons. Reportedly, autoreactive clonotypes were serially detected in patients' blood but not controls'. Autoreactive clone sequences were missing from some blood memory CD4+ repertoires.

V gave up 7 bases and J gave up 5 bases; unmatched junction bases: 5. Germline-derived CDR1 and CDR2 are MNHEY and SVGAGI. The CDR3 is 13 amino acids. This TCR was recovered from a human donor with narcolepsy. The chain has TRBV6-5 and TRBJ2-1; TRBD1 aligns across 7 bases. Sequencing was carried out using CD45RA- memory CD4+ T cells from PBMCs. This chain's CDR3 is CASKGAGNNEQFF. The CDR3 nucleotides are TGTGCCAGCAAGGGGGCAGGGAACAATGAGCAGTTCTTC.